This paragraph reports one T cell receptor beta chain. Antigen unknown. The data originate from a study of a mutant IDH1 vaccine in newly diagnosed glioma. The wider study: The treated group averaged 40.4 years old and was around 62% male, around 38% female. It was radiotherapy, temozolomide, or both that patients received previously, with most receiving both.

TCRdb's table, derived via immunoSEQ multiplex PCR, lists solely in-frame clones and lacks some. Altogether about 69,000 clones are present, around 84% being singletons, with the ten largest covering 2%. CDR1 is ENHRY, CDR2 SYGVKD, per germline. The CDR3 length is 11 residues. Trimming cost V 8 bases and J 5 bases; bases outside gene matches: 0. Documented time point: week 35, safety follow-up. The content of each vaccine dose was 300 ug of mutant IDH1 20-mer peptide, and topical imiquimod accompanied it. Tumors from donors were new WHO grade 3 or 4 IDH1-mutant astrocytomas with ATRX loss. This chain joins TRBV10-3 and TRBJ2-5, with 9 positions matching TRBD1. The clonotype comes from a man aged 25 to 40 with glioma. This material consisted of PBMCs, taken from a glioma patient whose treatment included an IDH1 peptide vaccine. The CDR3 nucleotides read TGTGCCATCGGACAGGGGGAGACCCAGTACTTC. Protein sequence: CAIGQGETQYF.